Each of the 15 T cell receptor beta chains below was sequenced from the same sample in a study of blood T cell repertoires in COVID-19. The method was immunoSEQ multiplex PCR; TCRdb's version includes in-frame clones alone and lacks a portion of them. The table has about 88,000 clones, 87% seen once. The sample was peripheral blood. Source of these receptors: a male donor with acute or convalescent COVID-19.

The chain is built from TRBV7-2 and TRBJ2-1, with D perhaps TRBD2 (5 bases). With 2 bases removed from V and 7 bases from J, the gap between germline ends came to 9 bases. CDR3 size: 13 residues. Germline-derived CDR1 and CDR2 are SGHTA and FQGNSA. CDR3 protein: CASSLFRGNEQFF. In DNA form, the CDR3 reads TGTGCCAGCAGCTTATTTAGAGGGAATGAGCAGTTCTTC.

The gene calls are TRBV2 and TRBJ2-1; perhaps TRBD1 as D (5 bases). Germline CDR1 is SNHLY and CDR2 is FYNNEI. This CDR3 contains 13 residues. Trimming took off 1 base at V and 8 bases at J, with 9 bases between the two ends. Here the CDR3 DNA reads TGTGCCAGCAGTGAAGGGGGCGTAGATGAGCAGTTCTTC. It translates to CASSEGGVDEQFF.

The chain combines TRBV7-2 with TRBJ2-5; maybe TRBD1 (6 bases). CDR3 length: 13 amino acids. Germline-derived CDR1 and CDR2 are SGHTA and FQGNSA. Trimming shortened V by 3 bases and J by 4 bases, and 9 bases separated the two germline ends. This chain's CDR3 is CASSFQGRETQYF. CDR3 bases: TGTGCCAGCAGCTTCCAGGGGCGAGAGACCCAGTACTTC.

The rearrangement joins TRBV3-1 (or the pseudogene TRBV3-2) to TRBJ2-7; D is perhaps TRBD2 (6 bases). Germline loops: CDR1 LGHDT, CDR2 YNNKEL (reference sequence). V lost 4 bases to trimming and J lost 2 bases, with 15 bases between them. The length of the CDR3 is 15 residues. In DNA, the CDR3 is TGTGCCAGCAGCCCTCAGGCGGGGAACCCCTACGAGCAGTACTTC. Translating gives CASSPQAGNPYEQYF.

This clone was observed once. This chain joins TRBV5-1 and TRBJ2-1; D is unclear. The germline gives CDR1 SGHRS, CDR2 YFSETQ. Trimming removed 0 bases at V and 2 bases at J, with 9 bases between. The CDR3 length is 15 residues. As DNA, the CDR3 is TGCGCCAGCAGCTTGGACGGGTTTACCTACAATGAGCAGTTCTTC. Its protein product is CASSLDGFTYNEQFF.

The chain has TRBV5-1 and TRBJ1-5, with D unclear. CDR1 and CDR2 from the germline V gene are SGHRS and YFSETQ. V lost 4 bases, J lost 0 bases, and 14 bases lay in between. The CDR3 length is 16 residues. The chain's CDR3 is CASSRGPQDSNQPQHF. CDR3 bases: TGCGCCAGCAGCCGGGGTCCTCAGGATAGCAATCAGCCCCAGCATTTT. Full variable domain (rest looked up from reference TRBV5-1 and TRBJ1-5): KAGVTQTPRYLIKTRGQQVTLSCSPISGHRSVSWYQQTPGQGLQFLFEYFSETQRNKGNFPGRFSGRQFSNSRSEMNVSTLELGDSALYLCASSRGPQDSNQPQHFGDGTRLSIL.

V is TRBV12-3 or TRBV12-4 and J is TRBJ2-1; tentative D call: TRBD1 (6 bases). Deletions cut 6 bases from V and 6 bases from J, with 6 bases between. The CDR3 contains 11 residues. CDR3 amino acids: CASSRGNEQFF. CDR3 in DNA: TGTGCCAGCAGCAGGGGCAATGAGCAGTTCTTC.

A few counts support this clone. This rearrangement joins TRBV7-2 to TRBJ1-5; maybe TRBD1 (5 bases). Germline CDR1 SGHTA, CDR2 FQGNSA. The CDR3 has 15 amino acids. The V and J ends lost 6 bases and 2 bases respectively, with 14 bases between them. This CDR3 is CASSTGQTGNQPQHF. The CDR3 DNA is TGTGCCAGCAGTACAGGCCAGACGGGCAATCAGCCCCAGCATTTT.

CDR3 nucleotides: TGTGCCAGCAGCCGGGACAGGGGGATATACAATGAGCAGTTCTTC. Its translation is CASSRDRGIYNEQFF. The V call is TRBV6-5, the J call TRBJ2-1, with 11 bases aligning to TRBD1. The germline V gene encodes CDR1 MNHEY and CDR2 SVGAGI. This CDR3 spans 15 amino acids. V lost 6 bases to trimming and J lost 4 bases; unmatched junction nucleotides: 5.

This clone was counted a few times. The rearrangement joins TRBV11-2 to TRBJ1-1; D uncertain. The CDR3 sequence is 13 residues long. V was pared by 0 bases and J by 8 bases, with 10 bases between. The germline V gene encodes CDR1 SGHAT and CDR2 FQNNGV. Here the CDR3 reads CASSLEVGREAFF. CDR3 DNA sequence: TGTGCCAGCAGCTTAGAGGTAGGGAGGGAAGCTTTCTTT.

This clone was seen only a few times. This chain connects TRBV1 to TRBJ1-1; the D call of TRBD1 is as the table states it, not checked on the DNA. TRBV1 is flagged as a pseudogene. The length of the CDR3 is 15 residues. In DNA form, the CDR3 reads TGCACCAGCAGCTGGGACAGAACCTTGAACACTGAAGCTTTCTTT. It codes for CTSSWDRTLNTEAFF.

This clone showed up just a few times. The genes are TRBV28 and TRBJ1-5, with D possibly matching TRBD1 (5 bases). Trimming cost V 3 bases and J 8 bases, with 14 bases left between them. Germline-derived CDR1 and CDR2 are MDHEN and SYDVKM. This CDR3 is built from 14 residues. The CDR3 DNA is TGTGCCAGCAGTTTTAGGAGGGGAAGGGAGCCCCAGCATTTT. Encoded protein: CASSFRRGREPQHF.

This clone was picked up a small number of times. The genes are TRBV28 and TRBJ2-7; possible D gene TRBD1, 5 bases. The germline CDR1 and CDR2 sequences are MDHEN and SYDVKM. The CDR3 loop spans 15 amino acids. The ends were cut back, 6 bases at V and 0 bases at J, with 15 bases in the middle. CDR3 DNA sequence: TGTGCCAGCAGCACACAGGTGATGAGCTCCTACGAGCAGTACTTC. This codes for CASSTQVMSSYEQYF. Full variable domain (rest looked up from reference TRBV28 and TRBJ2-7): DVKVTQSSRYLVKRTGEKVFLECVQDMDHENMFWYRQDPGLGLRLIYFSYDVKMKEKGDIPEGYSVSREKKERFSLILESASTNQTSMYLCASSTQVMSSYEQYFGPGTRLTVT.

The chain combines TRBV5-1 with TRBJ2-6; D unresolved. The CDR3 has 15 amino acids. The germline gives CDR1 SGHRS, CDR2 YFSETQ. The ends were cut back, 1 base at V and 1 base at J, with 6 bases in the middle. The CDR3 loop is CASSLRQSGANVLTF. In nucleotides, the CDR3 is TGCGCCAGCAGCTTGAGACAATCTGGGGCCAACGTCCTGACTTTC.

V gene TRBV6-5 combines with J gene TRBJ2-1; 7 bases align to TRBD2. Looked up from germline, CDR1 is MNHEY and CDR2 is SVGAGI. The CDR3 covers 16 residues. The ends lost 2 bases at V and 2 bases at J; junction bases unmatched: 6. The CDR3 spells CASSYLGGGTYNEQFF. Written as DNA, the CDR3 is TGTGCCAGCAGTTACCTCGGGGGAGGGACCTACAATGAGCAGTTCTTC.